The clone carrying this T cell receptor beta chain was observed a few times. The time point is: pre-sensitization, week 0. The treatment: therapeutic diphenylcyclopropenone sensitization with weekly scalp DPC. Patches went on only after blood had been drawn each time. Study processing details: Per-sample TCR counts ranged from about 23,224 to 690,600, median roughly 96,000. One entry per CDR3 protein, called by TCRdb with MiXCR from the RACE reads. The V and J calls here are based on TCRdb, not the publication. The data hold around 300,000 distinct CDR3 sequences, with just under 8% observed a single time. This sample was taken from a study of human T cells and chemical hapten exposure. Across the study: Patients, chiefly female, had alopecia areata, totalis or universalis.

The J segment lost 7 bases and the V segment lost 5 bases, leaving 12 bases of the junction unmatched. The CDR3 loop spans 15 amino acids. Sequencing used whole blood, obtained in connection with sensitization to the hapten diphenylcyclopropenone (DPC). The chain employs TRBV12-3 or TRBV12-4 and TRBJ2-5, with 8 positions matching TRBD2. The clonotype was recovered from a young man with alopecia areata. Some clones in this sample may be carry-over from other donors' samples. The CDR3 is CASSITSGRIPTQYF. The CDR3 DNA follows: TGTGCCAGCAGTATCACTAGCGGCCGCATCCCGACCCAGTACTTC.